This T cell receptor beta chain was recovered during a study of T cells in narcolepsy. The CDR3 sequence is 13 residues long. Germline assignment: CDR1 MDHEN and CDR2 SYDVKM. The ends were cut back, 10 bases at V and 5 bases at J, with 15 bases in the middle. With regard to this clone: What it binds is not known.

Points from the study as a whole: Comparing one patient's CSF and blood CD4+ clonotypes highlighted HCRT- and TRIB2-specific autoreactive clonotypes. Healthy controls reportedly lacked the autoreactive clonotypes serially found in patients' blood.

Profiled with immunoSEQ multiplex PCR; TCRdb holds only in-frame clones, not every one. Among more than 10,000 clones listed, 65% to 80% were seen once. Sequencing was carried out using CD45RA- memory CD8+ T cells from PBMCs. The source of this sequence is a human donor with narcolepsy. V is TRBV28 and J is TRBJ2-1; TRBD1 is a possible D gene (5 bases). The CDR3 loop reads CATRQRVHNEQFF. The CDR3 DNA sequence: TGTGCCACCCGACAGAGAGTTCACAATGAGCAGTTCTTC.